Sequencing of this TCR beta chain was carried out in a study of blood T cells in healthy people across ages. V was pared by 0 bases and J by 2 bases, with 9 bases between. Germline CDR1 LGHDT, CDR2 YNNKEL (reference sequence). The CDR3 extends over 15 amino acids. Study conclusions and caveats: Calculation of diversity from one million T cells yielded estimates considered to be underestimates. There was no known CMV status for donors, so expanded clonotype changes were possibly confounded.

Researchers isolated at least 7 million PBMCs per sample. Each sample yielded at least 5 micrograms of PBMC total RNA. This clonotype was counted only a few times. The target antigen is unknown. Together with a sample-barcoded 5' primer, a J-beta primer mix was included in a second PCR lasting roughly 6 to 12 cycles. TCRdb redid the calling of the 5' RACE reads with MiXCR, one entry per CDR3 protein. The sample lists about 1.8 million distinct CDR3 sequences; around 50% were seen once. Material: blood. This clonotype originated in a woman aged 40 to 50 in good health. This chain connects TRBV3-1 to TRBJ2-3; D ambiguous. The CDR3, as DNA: TGTGCCAGCAGCCAAGATCCTAGAAACACAGATACGCAGTATTTT. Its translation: CASSQDPRNTDTQYF.